The present entry profiles one T cell receptor (beta chain) with its context. Its antigen is currently unknown. The sample is drawn from a study of T cell responses to AZD1222 COVID-19 vaccine. Study-level points and caveats: A mostly white British donor set with more females was recruited, and clonal diversity was possibly underestimated.

Combined were second doses at about 4 or about 12 weeks. Germline CDR1 MNHNY, CDR2 SVGAGI (reference sequence). The CDR3 covers 13 residues. With 2 bases removed from V and 7 bases from J, the gap between germline ends came to 11 bases. Profiling relied on immunoSEQ multiplex PCR, and the TCRdb table lists in-frame clones only, not all of them. The table lists around 150,000 clones, roughly 93% of them singletons, with about 1.8% in the top ten. This receptor was identified in an adult who received the AZD1222 COVID-19 vaccine. The chain recombines TRBV6-6 with TRBJ2-5; D may be TRBD1 (5 bases). The input for sequencing was peripheral blood, taken 28 days after the second AZD1222 dose. DNA for the CDR3: TGTGCCAGCAGTTACAGGGGATTCGGGACCCAGTACTTC. Its protein is CASSYRGFGTQYF.